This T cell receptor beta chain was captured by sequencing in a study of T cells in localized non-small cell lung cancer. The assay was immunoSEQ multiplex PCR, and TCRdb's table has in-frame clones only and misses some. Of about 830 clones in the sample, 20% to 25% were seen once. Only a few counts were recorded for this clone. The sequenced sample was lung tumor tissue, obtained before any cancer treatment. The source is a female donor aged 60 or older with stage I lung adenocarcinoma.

CDR3 nucleotide sequence: TGTGCCAGCAGTCCGACAGGGAACAATGAGCAGTTCTTC. Protein sequence: CASSPTGNNEQFF. The chain recombines TRBV6-8 with TRBJ2-1; 7 bases fit TRBD1. Germline CDR1 MNHGY, CDR2 SAAAGT. V lost 5 bases and J lost 5; bases outside the gene matches: 3. This CDR3 is 13 amino acids long.